The next 14 T cell receptor beta chains were all read from a single sample in a study of glioma-infiltrating T cells after dendritic cell vaccination. Using immunoSEQ multiplex PCR, the repertoire was profiled, and TCRdb retains in-frame clones only, with some absent. The sample consists of 90,000 to 95,000 clones, approximately 80% of them appearing once. The time point here: after dendritic cell vaccination, including at tumor progression/relapse. Sequenced material: blood, taken after dendritic cell vaccination. These receptor sequences come from a human donor with glioblastoma.

This sequence joins TRBV7-9 and TRBJ1-1, with a weak D call TRBD1 (6 bases). This CDR3 is built from 13 residues. V lost 5 bases, J lost 5 bases, and 12 bases lay in between. CDR1 and CDR2 (germline): SEHNR, FQNEAQ (reference sequence). DNA for the CDR3: TGTGCCAGCAGCCTCGGGGGGCTAACTGAAGCTTTCTTT. Encoded protein: CASSLGGLTEAFF.

V and J are TRBV6-1 and TRBJ1-1, with a possible D match to TRBD1 (5 bases). Germline CDR1 reads MNHNS; CDR2 reads SASEGT. Trimming removed 7 bases from V and 1 base from J, with 13 bases in between. CDR3 length: 14 amino acids. In DNA, the CDR3 is TGTGCCAGCATTATACGACAGCAGAACACTGAAGCTTTCTTT. It translates to CASIIRQQNTEAFF.

The chain links TRBV6-5 to TRBJ1-1; tentative D call: TRBD1 (6 bases). V was cut by 5 bases and J by 0 bases, with 13 bases left in between. Germline V gene lookup returns CDR1 MNHEY and CDR2 SVGAGI. The length of the CDR3 is 15 residues. The CDR3 DNA is TGTGCCAGCAGTGCCTCGGGACACATGAACACTGAAGCTTTCTTT. It encodes CASSASGHMNTEAFF.

The CDR3, as DNA: TGTGCCAGCAGCACCCTAAACCTTAATTCAGAGCAGTACTTC. It yields the protein CASSTLNLNSEQYF. The chain couples TRBV7-9 to TRBJ2-7; no clear D. Looked up from germline, CDR1 is SEHNR and CDR2 is FQNEAQ (reference sequence). This CDR3 region has 14 residues. The V end lost 5 bases, the J end lost 7 bases, and 18 bases lay between the germline ends.

A few counts support this clone. The chain couples TRBV9 to TRBJ1-1, with no clear D. V was trimmed by 3 bases and J by 3 bases, leaving 6 bases between them. Per the germline V gene, CDR1 is SGDLS and CDR2 is YYNGEE. This CDR3 spans 12 amino acids. Here the CDR3 DNA reads TGTGCCAGCAGCGCTGAGGACACTGAAGCTTTCTTT. This sequence encodes CASSAEDTEAFF.

The gene calls are TRBV5-4 and TRBJ1-1; a weak D match, TRBD1 (5 bases). V was cut by 3 bases and J by 4 bases, with 13 bases left in between. The germline CDR1 and CDR2 sequences are SGHNT and YYREEE (reference sequence). This CDR3 region has 14 residues. CDR3 residues: CASSSAGGITEAFF. The DNA for the CDR3 is TGTGCCAGCAGCTCCGCGGGGGGAATCACTGAAGCTTTCTTT.

This CDR3 is CARQEASYEQYV. DNA of the CDR3: TGCGCCAGGCAGGAGGCGTCCTACGAGCAGTACGTC. The V and J genes are TRBV10-2 and TRBJ2-7; D is possibly TRBD2 (5 bases). V was trimmed by 9 bases and J by 1 base, leaving 10 bases between them. This CDR3 spans 12 amino acids. The germline V gene has CDR1 WSHSY and CDR2 SAAADI.

The rearrangement links TRBV27 to TRBJ2-1, with 10 bases lining up with TRBD2. The CDR3 runs to 16 residues. CDR1 and CDR2 from the germline V gene are MNHEY and SMNVEV (reference sequence). V dropped 0 bases and J dropped 8; count of bases not matched to a gene: 7. The CDR3 DNA follows: TGTGCCAGCAGTTTATCCCCTCATACTAGCGGGGATGAGCAGTTCTTC. The encoded protein is CASSLSPHTSGDEQFF.

This chain joins TRBV5-4 and TRBJ2-2; 7 positions match TRBD1. V shed 4 bases and J 4 bases; nucleotides not matched to a gene: 7. The V gene's germline CDR1 is SGHNT and CDR2 YYREEE (reference sequence). CDR3 length: 15 amino acids. CDR3 sequence reads: CASSRGQEPTGELFF. The CDR3 nucleotides read TGTGCCAGCAGCCGTGGACAGGAGCCCACCGGGGAGCTGTTTTTT.

The rearrangement joins TRBV7-9 to TRBJ2-3; maybe TRBD2 (5 bases). Germline CDR1 reads SEHNR; CDR2 reads FQNEAQ (reference sequence). The CDR3 runs 13 residues. V was clipped by 1 base and J by 6 bases, with 8 bases between them. The chain's CDR3 is CASSLDPGDTQYF. CDR3 coding DNA: TGTGCCAGCAGCTTAGACCCGGGGGATACGCAGTATTTT.

The J gene is TRBJ2-7, the V gene TRBV7-9, with 8 nucleotides matching TRBD2. Germline assignment: CDR1 SEHNR and CDR2 FQNEAQ (reference sequence). CDR3 length: 14 residues. J gave up 5 bases and V 7 bases, and 10 bases lay outside the gene matches. The CDR3 DNA reads TGTGCCAGCAACCGGGGGGGCTGGGGGGACGAGCAGTACTTC. Translation gives CASNRGGWGDEQYF.

The J gene is TRBJ2-2, the V gene TRBV5-4; D is ambiguous. V lost 3 bases and J lost 0, with 9 bases in between. The germline gives CDR1 SGHNT, CDR2 YYREEE (reference sequence). The CDR3 length is 15 residues. CDR3 DNA: TGTGCCAGCAGCTCCAAGGCGGCGAACACCGGGGAGCTGTTTTTT. Amino acids: CASSSKAANTGELFF.

The chain links TRBV5-1 to TRBJ1-6; 11 nucleotides agree with TRBD1. Trimming took 0 bases from V and 10 from J; bases not matched to a gene: 3. The germline V gene has CDR1 SGHRS and CDR2 YFSETQ. The CDR3 runs to 15 residues. CDR3 amino acids: CASSLARDRGSPLHF. The CDR3 DNA follows: TGCGCCAGCAGCTTGGCCCGGGACAGGGGGTCACCCCTCCACTTT.

J is TRBJ1-2 and V is TRBV9; 9 nucleotides line up with TRBD1. CDR1 and CDR2 (germline): SGDLS, YYNGEE. This CDR3 spans 14 amino acids. Trimming at V came to 4 bases and at J to 1 base, leaving 2 bases not matched to a gene. CDR3 coding DNA: TGTGCCAGCAGCCCGGACAGGGGTAACTATGGCTACACCTTC. Translated, it gives CASSPDRGNYGYTF.